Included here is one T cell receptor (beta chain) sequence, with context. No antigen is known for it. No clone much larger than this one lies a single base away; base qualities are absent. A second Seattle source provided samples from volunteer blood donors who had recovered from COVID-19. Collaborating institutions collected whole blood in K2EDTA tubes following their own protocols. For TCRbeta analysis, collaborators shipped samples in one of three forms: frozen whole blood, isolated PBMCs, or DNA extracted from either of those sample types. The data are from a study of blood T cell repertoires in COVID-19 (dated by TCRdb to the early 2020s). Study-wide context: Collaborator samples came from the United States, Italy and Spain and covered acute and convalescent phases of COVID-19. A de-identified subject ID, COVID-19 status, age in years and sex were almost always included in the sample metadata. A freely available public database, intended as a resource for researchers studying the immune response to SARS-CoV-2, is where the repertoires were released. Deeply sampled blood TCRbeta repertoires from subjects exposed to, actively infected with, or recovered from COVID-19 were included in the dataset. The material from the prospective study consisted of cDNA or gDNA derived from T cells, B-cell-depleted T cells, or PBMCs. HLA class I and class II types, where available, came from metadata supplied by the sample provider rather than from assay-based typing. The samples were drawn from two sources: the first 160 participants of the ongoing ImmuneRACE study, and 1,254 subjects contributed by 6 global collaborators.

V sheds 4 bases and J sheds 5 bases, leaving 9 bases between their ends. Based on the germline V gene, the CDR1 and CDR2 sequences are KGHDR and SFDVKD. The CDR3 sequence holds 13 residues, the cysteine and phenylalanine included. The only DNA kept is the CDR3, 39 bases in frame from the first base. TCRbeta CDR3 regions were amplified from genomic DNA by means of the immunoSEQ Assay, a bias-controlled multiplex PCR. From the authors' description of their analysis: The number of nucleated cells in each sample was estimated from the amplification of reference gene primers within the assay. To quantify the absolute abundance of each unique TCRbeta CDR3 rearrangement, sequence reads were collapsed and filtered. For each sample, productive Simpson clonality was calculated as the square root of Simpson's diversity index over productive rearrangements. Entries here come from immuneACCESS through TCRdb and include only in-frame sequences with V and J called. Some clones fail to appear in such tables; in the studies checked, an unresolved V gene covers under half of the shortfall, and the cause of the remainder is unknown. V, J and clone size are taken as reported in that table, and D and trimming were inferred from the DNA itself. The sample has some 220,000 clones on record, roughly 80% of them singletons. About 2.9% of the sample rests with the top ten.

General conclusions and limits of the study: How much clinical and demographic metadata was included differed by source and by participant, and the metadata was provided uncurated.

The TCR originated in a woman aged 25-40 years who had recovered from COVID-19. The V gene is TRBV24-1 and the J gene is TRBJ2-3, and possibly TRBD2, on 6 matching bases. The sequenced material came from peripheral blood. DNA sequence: TGTGCCACCAGTGACACTAGCCGAGATACGCAGTATTTT. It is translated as CATSDTSRDTQYF.